The text below deals with one TCR beta chain. Its antigen is unknown. This table comes from immunoSEQ multiplex PCR, and its TCRdb copy is limited to in-frame clones, with some not included. The table has 70,000 or so clones, 65% to 85% seen once. These data are taken from a study of a mutant IDH1 vaccine in newly diagnosed glioma. Looking at the study overall: Patients got radiotherapy, temozolomide, or both beforehand, and most got both. Study-level results: There seemed to be no relation between pseudoprogression and changes in top peripheral T cell clonotypes.

Described time point: baseline, week 1 (first vaccination visit). Treatment indicated: pre-vaccination baseline after standard-of-care therapy. Each of the donors came in with new WHO grade 3 or 4 astrocytomas that were IDH1-mutant and ATRX-lost. The source material was peripheral blood mononuclear cells (PBMCs), sampled from a glioma patient treated with radiotherapy, temozolomide or both. This TCR came from a woman between 18 and 29 years old with glioma. Some clones in this sample may be carry-over from other donors' samples.

CDR3 loop: CASSGGLAGQYEQYF. The DNA of the CDR3 is TGTGCCAGCAGCGGGGGACTAGCGGGACAATACGAGCAGTACTTC. The chain links TRBV5-6 to TRBJ2-7; 13 positions match TRBD2. CDR3 length: 15 residues. CDR1 SGHDT and CDR2 YYEEEE come from the germline V gene. The ends lost 4 bases at V and 4 bases at J; junction bases unmatched: 5.